Shown below are 27 T cell receptor beta chains from a single sample sequenced in a study of T cell clonotyping in hematopoietic cell transplantation (dated by TCRdb to the early 2020s). Library method: the immunoSEQ multiplex PCR assay. Drawn from immuneACCESS, this table holds only the in-frame rearrangements with V and J called that TCRdb kept. Clones are partly lost; checked studies trace under half to an unresolved V gene and leave the rest unexplained. The sample table records more than 20,000 clones; roughly 82% of these occur just once. The ten largest clones take up 20% to 25% of the sample. The time point label, as the study defines it: recipient sample about 28 days before transplant, after cytoreduction. The source was peripheral blood mononuclear cells, collected before stem cell transplant. These TCRs come from a woman aged 55 to 70 with acute myeloid leukemia. Some clones in this sample may be carry-over from other donors' samples.

The chain recombines TRBV20-1 with TRBJ1-2; D not certain. The CDR3 is made up of 10 amino acids. Germline CDR1 is DFQATT and CDR2 is SNEGSKA (reference sequence). CDR3 sequence (DNA): TGCAGGGCGGACTCGGGTGGCTACACCTTC. Its translation: CRADSGGYTF.

The V and J genes are TRBV7-3 and TRBJ2-2, with 10 nucleotides matching TRBD2. The germline gives CDR1 SGHTA, CDR2 FQGTGA. V was pared by 5 bases and J by 5 bases, with 11 bases of the junction left unmatched. The CDR3 spans 17 residues. CDR3 sequence reads: CASSPRTSGGGTGELFF. CDR3 DNA sequence: TGTGCCAGCAGCCCCCGGACTAGCGGAGGGGGGACCGGGGAGCTGTTTTTT.

The gene calls are TRBV7-9 and TRBJ1-2; 9 bases map to TRBD1. The CDR3 runs to 14 residues. V lost 5 bases and J lost 2; bases outside the gene matches: 3. Per germline, CDR1 SEHNR and CDR2 FQNEAQ (reference sequence). The CDR3, as DNA: TGTGCCAGCAGCGGCGGACAGGGGAACTATGGCTACACCTTC. It specifies CASSGGQGNYGYTF. The whole variable domain, remainder taken from reference TRBV7-9 and TRBJ1-2, is DTGVSQNPRHKITKRGQNVTFRCDPISEHNRLYWYRQTLGQGPEFLTYFQNEAQLEKSRLLSDRFSAERPKGSFSTLEIQRTEQGDSAMYLCASSGGQGNYGYTFGSGTRLTVV.

The CDR3 is CASSQGQGASSTEAFF. Written as DNA, the CDR3 is TGTGCCAGCAGCCAGGGACAGGGGGCGTCGAGTACTGAAGCTTTCTTT. V is TRBV7-8 and J is TRBJ1-1; 12 bases agree with TRBD1. Per germline, CDR1 SGHVS and CDR2 FQNEAQ. V lost 5 bases and J lost 5; bases outside the gene matches: 9. This CDR3 region has 16 residues.

This chain connects TRBV19 to TRBJ2-1; D unclear. Germline V CDR1 and CDR2: LNHDA, SQIVND (reference sequence). V was clipped by 4 bases and J by 7 bases, with 20 bases between them. The CDR3 covers 16 residues. The CDR3 loop reads CASSKRESARSNEQFF. The DNA for the CDR3 is TGTGCCAGTAGTAAGCGTGAGAGCGCTCGGTCGAATGAGCAGTTCTTC.

J is TRBJ1-3 and V is TRBV9, with D perhaps TRBD1 (5 bases). Germline values: CDR1 SGDLS, CDR2 YYNGEE. Trimming took off 0 bases at V and 4 bases at J, with 11 bases between the two ends. The CDR3 has 15 residues. CDR3 amino acids: CASSVGGSSGNTIYF. CDR3 coding DNA: TGTGCCAGCAGCGTAGGGGGGAGTTCGGGAAACACCATATATTTT.

The chain employs TRBV7-2 and TRBJ2-7; D is unclear. Germline V gene data show CDR1 as SGHTA and CDR2 as FQGNSA. V lost 2 bases, J lost 11 bases, and 13 bases lay in between. This CDR3 has 12 residues. The CDR3 DNA is TGTGCCAGCAGCTTATCTCACCAGTTCAAGTACTTC. Translated, it gives CASSLSHQFKYF.

The chain has TRBV6-5 and TRBJ1-2; no clear D gene. V lost 7 bases and J lost 0, with 12 bases in between. Per the germline V gene, CDR1 is MNHEY and CDR2 is SVGAGI. The CDR3 totals 14 residues. DNA of the CDR3: TGTGCCAGCAAAGTCGACGCTACTAACTATGGCTACACCTTC. As protein: CASKVDATNYGYTF.

This clone was recorded a few times. The chain links TRBV6-4 to TRBJ1-6; no definite D call. The CDR3 contains 14 residues. V was pared by 0 bases and J by 5 bases, with 5 bases between. The germline gives CDR1 MRHNA, CDR2 SNTAGT. The CDR3 DNA reads TGTGCCAGCAGTGACTCGGCAGATAATTCACCCCTCCACTTT. It specifies CASSDSADNSPLHF.

V usage is TRBV25-1 and J usage is TRBJ1-2; 7 bases map to TRBD1. Trimming at V came to 4 bases and at J to 6 bases, leaving 8 bases not matched to a gene. There are 14 residues in the CDR3. Germline lookup yields CDR1 MGHDK and CDR2 SYGVNS. The CDR3 DNA reads as TGTGCCAGCAGTGGCCTAACAGGGGAGGATGGCTACACCTTC. This sequence encodes CASSGLTGEDGYTF.

This chain joins TRBV19 and TRBJ2-6; D perhaps matches TRBD2 (5 bases). The germline V gene has CDR1 LNHDA and CDR2 SQIVND (reference sequence). The V end was cut by 10 bases, the J end by 0 bases, with 7 bases between. This CDR3 region has 13 residues. The CDR3 here is CATRDSGANVLTF. The CDR3 DNA reads as TGTGCCACCCGGGACTCTGGGGCCAACGTCCTGACTTTC.

The chain carries TRBV5-1 and TRBJ1-1, with 8 bases that match TRBD1. V dropped 3 bases and J dropped 12; count of bases not matched to a gene: 19. CDR1 and CDR2 from the germline V gene are SGHRS and YFSETQ. The CDR3 is 16 residues long. The CDR3 here is CASSSAGQARGWWPFF. The CDR3 DNA is TGCGCCAGCAGCTCGGCGGGACAGGCTAGGGGGTGGTGGCCTTTCTTT.

The rearrangement uses TRBV11-2 and TRBJ1-1, with D unresolved. V was clipped by 1 base and J by 12 bases, with 12 bases between them. Looked up from germline, CDR1 is SGHAT and CDR2 is FQNNGV. This CDR3 is built from 12 residues. The CDR3 reads CASSLVWGITFF. The CDR3 nucleotides are TGTGCCAGCAGCTTAGTTTGGGGAATAACTTTCTTT.

This clone was found a few times. The J gene is TRBJ1-6, the V gene TRBV6-5; D is unresolved. This CDR3 region has 13 residues. With 6 bases removed from V and 9 bases from J, the gap between germline ends came to 12 bases. Germline loops: CDR1 MNHEY, CDR2 SVGAGI. The CDR3 here is CASSRAEGSPLHF. Here the CDR3 DNA reads TGTGCCAGCAGCCGAGCGGAGGGTTCACCCCTCCACTTT.

The rearrangement uses TRBV21-1 and TRBJ1-1; the table's TRBD1 call for D was not verified on the DNA. TRBV21-1 is classified as a pseudogene. The CDR3 has 15 amino acids. CDR3 region: CASSQRQGRGSEAFF. The DNA of the CDR3 is TGTGCCAGCAGCCAAAGACAGGGTCGGGGCTCTGAAGCTTTCTTT.

This clone has only a few counts. V is TRBV28 and J is TRBJ1-2; possible D gene TRBD1, 6 bases. V dropped 3 bases and J dropped 3 bases, with 14 bases sitting between them. Germline V gene sequence: CDR1 MDHEN, CDR2 SYDVKM. The CDR3 is 15 amino acids. The CDR3 sequence: CASSLTDRSYYGYTF. CDR3 sequence (DNA): TGTGCCAGCAGTTTGACTGACAGGTCATACTATGGCTACACCTTC.

J is TRBJ1-1 and V is TRBV9; perhaps TRBD1 as D (6 bases). V dropped 4 bases and J dropped 0 bases, with 16 bases sitting between them. Germline values: CDR1 SGDLS, CDR2 YYNGEE. There are 16 residues in the CDR3. The CDR3 region is CASSPQLGHLNTEAFF. The CDR3 DNA reads TGTGCCAGCAGCCCCCAGTTGGGACATTTGAACACTGAAGCTTTCTTT.

The genes are TRBV5-1 and TRBJ2-1, with 7 bases identical to TRBD1. The germline CDR1 and CDR2 sequences are SGHRS and YFSETQ. This CDR3 is 16 amino acids long. J was trimmed by 3 bases and V by 2 bases; bases with no gene match: 8. In DNA, the CDR3 is TGCGCCAGCAGCTTAAATTACAGGGGCCGCTACAATGAGCAGTTCTTC. Translation gives CASSLNYRGRYNEQFF.

The chain joins TRBV7-2 to TRBJ2-2; 7 nucleotides agree with TRBD1. The CDR3 totals 15 residues. The V and J ends lost 5 bases and 5 bases, in that order; junction bases with no gene match: 8. Per germline, CDR1 SGHTA and CDR2 FQGNSA. The CDR3 region is CASSGPGTETGELFF. For the CDR3, the DNA is TGTGCCAGCAGCGGACCCGGGACAGAGACCGGGGAGCTGTTTTTT.

This clone was seen a few times. This rearrangement joins TRBV10-3 to TRBJ2-7; D remains ambiguous. The CDR3 spans 12 residues. V was trimmed by 3 bases and J by 6 bases, leaving 9 bases between them. In germline, CDR1 is ENHRY, CDR2 SYGVKD. The CDR3 bases are TGTGCCATCAGTGACAGTTTGGTCGAGCAGTACTTC. Encoded protein: CAISDSLVEQYF.

Turning to this clone: One junction end disagrees with the germline gene, perhaps due to a read error. The genes are TRBV6-4 and TRBJ2-2; the D gene is possibly TRBD1 (6 bases). Germline V lookup: CDR1 MRHNA, CDR2 SNTAGT. This CDR3 contains 15 residues. DNA for the CDR3: TGTGCCATCAGTGGCGGACAGTCCAACACCGGGGAGCTGTTTTTT. This translates into CAISGGQSNTGELFF.

The V gene is TRBV28, the J gene TRBJ1-2; D perhaps matches TRBD1 (6 bases). This CDR3 is 14 amino acids long. The germline CDR1 and CDR2 sequences are MDHEN and SYDVKM. V gave up 2 bases and J gave up 0 bases, with 7 bases separating them. CDR3 loop: CASSLDRTNYGYTF. DNA of the CDR3: TGTGCCAGCAGTTTAGACAGGACTAACTATGGCTACACCTTC.

This chain joins TRBV25-1 and TRBJ1-2, with D hard to call. The CDR3 runs to 11 residues. CDR1 and CDR2 from the germline V gene are MGHDK and SYGVNS. The V gene lost 1 base and the J gene lost 14 bases, with 11 bases spanning the gap. Written as DNA, the CDR3 is TGTGCCAGCAGTGAATTCGTGGTTTGGACCTTC. It yields the protein CASSEFVVWTF.

The gene calls are TRBV7-2 and TRBJ2-7, with TRBD1 matching 7 bases. Germline CDR1 is SGHTA and CDR2 is FQGNSA. Trimming removed 1 base from V and 3 bases from J; junction bases left unmatched: 6. This CDR3 is built from 15 residues. Here the CDR3 DNA reads TGTGCCAGCAGCTTAGTACAGGGGTTCGACTACGAGCAGTACTTC. It encodes CASSLVQGFDYEQYF.

The J gene is TRBJ1-1, the V gene TRBV7-8; D not resolved. CDR3 length: 16 residues. CDR1 is SGHVS and CDR2 is FQNEAQ in the germline V gene. The V and J ends lost 7 bases and 0 bases respectively, with 18 bases between them. In DNA form, the CDR3 reads TGTGCCAGCACCTGGGGATACGGGCAGTTGAACACTGAAGCTTTCTTT. As protein: CASTWGYGQLNTEAFF.

The chain employs TRBV9 and TRBJ2-2; D not resolved. The germline V gene has CDR1 SGDLS and CDR2 YYNGEE. CDR3 length: 13 amino acids. The V gene lost 2 bases and the J gene lost 7 bases, with 9 bases spanning the gap. The CDR3 coding sequence is TGTGCCAGCAGCGTCCTGTCGGGCGGGGAGCTGTTTTTT. Translation: CASSVLSGGELFF.

This clone was recorded once. This chain connects TRBV6-4 to TRBJ2-3, with D unresolved. V was trimmed by 6 bases and J by 0 bases, leaving 10 bases between them. The V gene's germline CDR1 is MRHNA and CDR2 SNTAGT. The CDR3 runs to 14 residues. CDR3: CASSETTSTDTQYF. CDR3 bases: TGTGCCAGCAGCGAAACAACTAGCACAGATACGCAGTATTTT.